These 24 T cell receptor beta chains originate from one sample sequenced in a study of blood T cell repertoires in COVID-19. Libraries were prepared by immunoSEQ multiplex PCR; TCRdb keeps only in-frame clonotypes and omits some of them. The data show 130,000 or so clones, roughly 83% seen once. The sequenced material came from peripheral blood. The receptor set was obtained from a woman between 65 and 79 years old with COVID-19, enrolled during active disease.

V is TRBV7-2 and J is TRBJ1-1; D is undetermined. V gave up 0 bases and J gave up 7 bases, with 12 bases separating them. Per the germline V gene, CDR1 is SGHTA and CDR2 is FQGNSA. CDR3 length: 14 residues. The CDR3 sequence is CASSLATPLSEAFF. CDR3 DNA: TGTGCCAGCAGCTTAGCCACCCCGTTGAGTGAAGCTTTCTTT.

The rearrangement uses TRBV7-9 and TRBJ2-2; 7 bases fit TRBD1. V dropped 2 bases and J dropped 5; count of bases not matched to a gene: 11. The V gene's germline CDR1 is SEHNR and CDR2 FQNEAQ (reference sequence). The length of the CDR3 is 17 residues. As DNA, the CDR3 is TGTGCCAGCAGCTTACCCTCCGGACAGGATTGGACCGGGGAGCTGTTTTTT. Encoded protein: CASSLPSGQDWTGELFF.

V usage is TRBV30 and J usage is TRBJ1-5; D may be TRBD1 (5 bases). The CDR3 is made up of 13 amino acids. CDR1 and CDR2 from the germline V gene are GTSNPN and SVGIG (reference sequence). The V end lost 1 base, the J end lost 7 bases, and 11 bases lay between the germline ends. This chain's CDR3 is CAWSGDYGQPQHF. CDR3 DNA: TGTGCCTGGAGTGGGGACTACGGCCAGCCCCAGCATTTT.

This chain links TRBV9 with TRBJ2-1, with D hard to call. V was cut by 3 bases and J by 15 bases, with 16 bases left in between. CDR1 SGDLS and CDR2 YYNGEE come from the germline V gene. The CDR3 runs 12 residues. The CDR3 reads CASSGHSRPAFF. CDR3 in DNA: TGTGCCAGCAGCGGACACAGTCGACCCGCGTTCTTC.

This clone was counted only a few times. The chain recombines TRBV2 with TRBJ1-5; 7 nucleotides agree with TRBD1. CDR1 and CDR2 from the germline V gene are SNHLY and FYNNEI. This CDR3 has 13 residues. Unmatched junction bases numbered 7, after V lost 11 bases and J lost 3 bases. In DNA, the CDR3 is TGTGCCGCCGCAAGGGGGCTCAATCAGCCCCAGCATTTT. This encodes CAAARGLNQPQHF.

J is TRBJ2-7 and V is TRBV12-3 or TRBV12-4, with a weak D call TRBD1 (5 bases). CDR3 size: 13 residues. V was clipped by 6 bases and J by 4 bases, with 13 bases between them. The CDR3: CASRTTTVYEQYF. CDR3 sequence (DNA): TGTGCCAGCAGAACGACGACAGTATACGAGCAGTACTTC.

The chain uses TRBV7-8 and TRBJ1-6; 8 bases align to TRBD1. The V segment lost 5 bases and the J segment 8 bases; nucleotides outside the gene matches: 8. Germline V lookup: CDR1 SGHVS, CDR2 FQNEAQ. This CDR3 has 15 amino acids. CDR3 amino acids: CASSAGQGGDSPLHF. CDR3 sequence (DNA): TGTGCCAGCAGCGCAGGACAGGGAGGGGATTCACCCCTCCACTTT.

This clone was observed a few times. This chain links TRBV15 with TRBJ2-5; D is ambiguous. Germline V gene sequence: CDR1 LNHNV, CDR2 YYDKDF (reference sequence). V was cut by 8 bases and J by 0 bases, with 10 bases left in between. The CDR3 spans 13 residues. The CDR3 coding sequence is TGTGCCACCTCATTTAGCTACCAAGAGACCCAGTACTTC. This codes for CATSFSYQETQYF.

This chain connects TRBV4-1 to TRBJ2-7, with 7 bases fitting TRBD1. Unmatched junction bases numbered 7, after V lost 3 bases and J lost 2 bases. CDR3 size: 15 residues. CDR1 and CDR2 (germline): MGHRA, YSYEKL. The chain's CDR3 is CASSHHPGQTYEQYF. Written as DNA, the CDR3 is TGCGCCAGCAGCCACCACCCGGGACAGACCTACGAGCAGTACTTC.

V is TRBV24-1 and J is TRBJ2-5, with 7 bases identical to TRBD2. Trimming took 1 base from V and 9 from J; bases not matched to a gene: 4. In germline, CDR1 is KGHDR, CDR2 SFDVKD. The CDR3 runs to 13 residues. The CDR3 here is CATSDFRAGPQYF. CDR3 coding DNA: TGTGCCACCAGTGATTTTCGAGCGGGGCCCCAGTACTTC.

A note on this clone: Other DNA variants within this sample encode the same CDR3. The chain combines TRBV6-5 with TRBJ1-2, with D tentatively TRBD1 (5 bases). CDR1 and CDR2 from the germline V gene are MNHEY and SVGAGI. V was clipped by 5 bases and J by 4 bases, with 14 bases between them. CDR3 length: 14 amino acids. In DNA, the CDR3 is TGTGCCAGCAGTCCGACAGATAGCCTCTATGGCTACACCTTC. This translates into CASSPTDSLYGYTF.

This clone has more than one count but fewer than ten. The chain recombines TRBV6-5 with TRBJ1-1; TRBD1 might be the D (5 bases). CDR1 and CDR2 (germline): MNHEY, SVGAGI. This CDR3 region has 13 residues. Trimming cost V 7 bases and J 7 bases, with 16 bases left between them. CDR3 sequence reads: CASTRDSYHEAFF. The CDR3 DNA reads TGTGCCAGCACTCGAGACAGCTACCATGAAGCTTTCTTT.

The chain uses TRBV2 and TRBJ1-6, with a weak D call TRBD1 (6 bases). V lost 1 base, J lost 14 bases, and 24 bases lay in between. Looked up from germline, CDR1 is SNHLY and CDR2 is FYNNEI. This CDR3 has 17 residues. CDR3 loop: CASSEVGSGHPFRALHF. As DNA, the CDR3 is TGTGCCAGCAGTGAAGTAGGTTCGGGACACCCATTTAGGGCCCTCCACTTT.

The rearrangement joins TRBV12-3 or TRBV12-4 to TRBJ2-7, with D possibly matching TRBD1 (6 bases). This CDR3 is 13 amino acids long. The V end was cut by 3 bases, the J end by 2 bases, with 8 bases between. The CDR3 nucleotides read TGTGCCAGCAGTTTCAGGGGACCCTACGAGCAGTACTTC. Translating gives CASSFRGPYEQYF.

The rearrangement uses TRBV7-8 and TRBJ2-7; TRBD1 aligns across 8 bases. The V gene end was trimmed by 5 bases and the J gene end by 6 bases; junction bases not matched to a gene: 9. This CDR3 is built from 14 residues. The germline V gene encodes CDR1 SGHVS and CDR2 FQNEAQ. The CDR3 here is CASSPRDRFSEQYF. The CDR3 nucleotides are TGTGCCAGCAGCCCCAGGGACAGGTTCTCCGAGCAGTACTTC.

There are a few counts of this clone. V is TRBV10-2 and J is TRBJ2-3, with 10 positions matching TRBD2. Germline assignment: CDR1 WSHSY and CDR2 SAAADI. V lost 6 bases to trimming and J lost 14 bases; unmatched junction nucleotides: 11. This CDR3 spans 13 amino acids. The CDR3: CASRHPSGGAGYF. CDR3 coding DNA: TGCGCCAGCAGGCATCCGAGCGGGGGGGCTGGGTATTTT.

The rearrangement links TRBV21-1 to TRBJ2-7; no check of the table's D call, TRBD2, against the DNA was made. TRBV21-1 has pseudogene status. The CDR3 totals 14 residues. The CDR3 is CASSKGRGAYEQYF. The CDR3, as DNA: TGTGCCAGCAGCAAAGGGCGCGGTGCCTACGAGCAGTACTTC.

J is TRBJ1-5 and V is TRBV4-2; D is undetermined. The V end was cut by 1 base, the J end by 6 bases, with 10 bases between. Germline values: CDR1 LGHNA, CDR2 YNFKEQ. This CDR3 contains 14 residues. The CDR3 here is CASSQGGIGQPQHF. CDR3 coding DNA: TGTGCCAGCAGCCAAGGAGGAATCGGTCAGCCCCAGCATTTT.

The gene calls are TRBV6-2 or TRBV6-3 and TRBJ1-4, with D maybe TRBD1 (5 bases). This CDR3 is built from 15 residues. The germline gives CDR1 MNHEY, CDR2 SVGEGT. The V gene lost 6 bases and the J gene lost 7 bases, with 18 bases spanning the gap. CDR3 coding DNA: TGTGCCAGCAGCCGCGGATGGGGCGATCCTGAAAAACTGTTTTTT. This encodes CASSRGWGDPEKLFF.

The chain's CDR3 is CASSLASAGGTQYF. CDR3 bases: TGTGCCAGCAGTTTGGCTAGCGCGGGGGGGACCCAGTACTTC. V and J are TRBV28 and TRBJ2-5; 8 bases map to TRBD2. V dropped 3 bases and J dropped 7; count of bases not matched to a gene: 7. The germline V gene has CDR1 MDHEN and CDR2 SYDVKM. The CDR3 sequence is 14 residues long.

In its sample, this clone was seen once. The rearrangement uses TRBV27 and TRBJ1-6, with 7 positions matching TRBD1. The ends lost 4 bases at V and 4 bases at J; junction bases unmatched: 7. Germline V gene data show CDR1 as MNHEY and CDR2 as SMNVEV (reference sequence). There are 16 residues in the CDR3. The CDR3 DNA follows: TGTGCCAGCAGTTACGACAGGGTCTCATATAATTCACCCCTCCACTTT. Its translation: CASSYDRVSYNSPLHF.

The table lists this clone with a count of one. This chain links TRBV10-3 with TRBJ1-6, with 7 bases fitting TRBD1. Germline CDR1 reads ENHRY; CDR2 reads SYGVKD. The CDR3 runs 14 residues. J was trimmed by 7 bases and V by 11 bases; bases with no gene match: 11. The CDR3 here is CAARPGQSNSPLHF. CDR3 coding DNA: TGTGCCGCGCGACCGGGACAGTCGAATTCACCCCTCCACTTT.

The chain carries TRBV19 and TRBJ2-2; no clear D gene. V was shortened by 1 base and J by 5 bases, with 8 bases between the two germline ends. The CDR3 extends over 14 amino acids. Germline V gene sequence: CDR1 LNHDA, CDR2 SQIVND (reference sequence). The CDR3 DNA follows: TGTGCCAGTAGTATAGGACTTCCAACCGGGGAGCTGTTTTTT. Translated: CASSIGLPTGELFF.

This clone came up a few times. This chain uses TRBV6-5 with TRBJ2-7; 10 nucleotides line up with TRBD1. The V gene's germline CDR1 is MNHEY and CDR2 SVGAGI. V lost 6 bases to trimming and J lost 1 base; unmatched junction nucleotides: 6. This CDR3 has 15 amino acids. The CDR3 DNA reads TGTGCCAGCAGACCAGGACAGGGGGTTTCCTACGAGCAGTACTTC. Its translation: CASRPGQGVSYEQYF.